What follows are 25 T cell receptor beta chains derived from one specimen sequenced in a study of CD8 T cells in ankylosing spondylitis. Study-wide findings and caveats: What seemed typical of ankylosing spondylitis blood was a TCR beta motif built from roughly 8 highly homologous variants.

Via MiXCR, TCRdb re-called the 5' RACE reads, giving one row per CDR3 protein. Seen here are around 490,000 distinct CDR3 sequences, about 5.7% observed once, and the top ten hold 3% to 4.5%. No antigens are known for them. The specimen was blood, either unsorted or a sorted T cell fraction (not recorded which). The receptor source for this set is a male donor with ankylosing spondylitis.

This clonotype was recorded a few times. V usage is TRBV6-6 and J usage is TRBJ2-3; D not certain. From germline, CDR1 is MNHNY and CDR2 SVGAGI (reference sequence). The CDR3 totals 12 residues. V dropped 7 bases and J dropped 2 bases, with 7 bases sitting between them. CDR3 sequence: CASNGVTDTQYF. The CDR3 DNA reads TGTGCCAGCAATGGGGTCACAGATACGCAGTATTTT.

This clonotype was counted ten times or more. The chain has TRBV12-3 or TRBV12-4 and TRBJ1-4; D is uncertain. Trimming shortened V by 2 bases and J by 5 bases, and 9 bases separated the two germline ends. The CDR3 has 14 residues. The CDR3 here is CASSLFGRNEKLFF. CDR3 DNA: TGTGCCAGCAGTTTATTTGGGCGAAATGAAAAACTGTTTTTT.

The V call is TRBV27, the J call TRBJ2-7, with D perhaps TRBD1 (6 bases). CDR3 size: 16 residues. The ends were cut back, 5 bases at V and 2 bases at J, with 19 bases in the middle. Germline V lookup: CDR1 MNHEY, CDR2 SMNVEV (reference sequence). Here the CDR3 DNA reads TGTGCCAGCAGTCTGATCCCCGGGACACCCCCCTACGAGCAGTACTTC. This translates into CASSLIPGTPPYEQYF.

On this clonotype: This sequence may be a read error, since a much larger clone differs from it by one base. The chain uses TRBV7-9 and TRBJ2-1, with D hard to call. V was pared by 1 base and J by 5 bases, with 12 bases between. This CDR3 has 15 amino acids. Germline-derived CDR1 and CDR2 are SEHNR and FQNEAQ (reference sequence). CDR3 in DNA: TGTGCCAGCAGCTTAGACCTAAGACACCACAATGAGCAGTTCTTC. Translating gives CASSLDLRHHNEQFF.

This clonotype was observed at least ten times. The chain combines TRBV29-1 with TRBJ1-1; no firm D call. Germline V gene lookup returns CDR1 SQVTM and CDR2 ANQGSEA. Between the trimmed V and J ends, which lost 2 bases and 8 bases, there was a span of 15 bases. The length of the CDR3 is 13 residues. The CDR3 loop reads CSVERSLSLEAFF. The CDR3, as DNA: TGCAGCGTTGAACGGAGTCTTTCACTGGAAGCTTTCTTT.

In its sample, this clonotype was seen many times. Here the CDR3 reads CASSPSGTGVYNEQFF. The CDR3 bases are TGCGCCAGCAGCCCCTCCGGGACAGGTGTCTACAATGAGCAGTTCTTC. The chain couples TRBV5-1 to TRBJ2-1; 8 nucleotides match TRBD1. The J segment lost 3 bases and the V segment lost 4 bases, leaving 9 bases of the junction unmatched. Germline V gives CDR1 SGHRS, CDR2 YFSETQ. The CDR3 has 16 residues.

This clonotype was observed many times. This rearrangement joins TRBV20-1 to TRBJ1-4; tentative D call: TRBD1 (5 bases). V gave up 3 bases and J gave up 5 bases, with 10 bases separating them. The CDR3 totals 13 residues. From germline, CDR1 is DFQATT and CDR2 SNEGSKA (reference sequence). This CDR3 reads CSARGRGNEKLFF. CDR3 nucleotides: TGCAGTGCTAGGGGGCGCGGAAATGAAAAACTGTTTTTT.

As concerns this clonotype: A read error may be the cause here, since a much bigger clone is one base away. The gene calls are TRBV5-1 and TRBJ1-1; unclear D gene. The CDR3 has 13 residues. CDR1 SGHRS and CDR2 YFSETQ come from the germline V gene. With 2 bases removed from V and 6 bases from J, the gap between germline ends came to 11 bases. The CDR3 DNA reads as TGCGCCAGCAGCTTCAATTCGGGCGCTGAAGCTTTCTTT. Translating gives CASSFNSGAEAFF. The entire variable domain, with the rest obtained from reference TRBV5-1 and TRBJ1-1, is as follows: KAGVTQTPRYLIKTRGQQVTLSCSPISGHRSVSWYQQTPGQGLQFLFEYFSETQRNKGNFPGRFSGRQFSNSRSEMNVSTLELGDSALYLCASSFNSGAEAFFGQGTRLTVV.

This clonotype was observed a handful of times. V and J are TRBV5-1 and TRBJ1-2; a weak D match, TRBD1 (6 bases). V gave up 5 bases and J gave up 8 bases, with 22 bases separating them. Germline V CDR1 and CDR2: SGHRS, YFSETQ. The CDR3 is made up of 15 amino acids. The CDR3 protein is CASRTLDSRERGYTF. CDR3 bases: TGCGCCAGCAGAACGTTGGACAGCCGAGAGAGGGGCTACACCTTC. The whole variable domain, remainder taken from reference TRBV5-1 and TRBJ1-2, is KAGVTQTPRYLIKTRGQQVTLSCSPISGHRSVSWYQQTPGQGLQFLFEYFSETQRNKGNFPGRFSGRQFSNSRSEMNVSTLELGDSALYLCASRTLDSRERGYTFGSGTRLTVV.

The rearrangement links TRBV3-1 to TRBJ2-2; a possible D gene is TRBD1 (6 bases). CDR1 and CDR2 from the germline V gene are LGHDT and YNNKEL (reference sequence). This CDR3 is built from 20 residues. V gave up 2 bases and J gave up 3 bases, with 25 bases separating them. CDR3 DNA: TGTGCCAGCAGCCAAAAAGGGATTTCCTGGGCAGGGGCCTACACCGGGGAGCTGTTTTTT. It encodes CASSQKGISWAGAYTGELFF.

This clonotype was found many times. The V call is TRBV5-1, the J call TRBJ1-1; D might be TRBD1 (6 bases). This CDR3 spans 13 amino acids. CDR1 and CDR2 (germline): SGHRS, YFSETQ. Trimming took off 6 bases at V and 5 bases at J, with 14 bases between the two ends. The CDR3, as DNA: TGCGCCAGCACCTCTATGAGGGGGACTGAAGCTTTCTTT. Residues: CASTSMRGTEAFF.

This clonotype was seen only a few times. The gene calls are TRBV20-1 and TRBJ2-3, with 9 bases lining up with TRBD2. J gave up 6 bases and V 6 bases, and 10 bases lay outside the gene matches. In germline, CDR1 is DFQATT, CDR2 SNEGSKA (reference sequence). The CDR3 contains 14 residues. The chain's CDR3 is CSAAAGGPGDTQYF. For the CDR3, the DNA is TGCAGTGCGGCCGCGGGGGGGCCGGGGGATACGCAGTATTTT.

This clonotype was detected many times. This chain uses TRBV29-1 with TRBJ2-1; 13 bases match TRBD2. CDR3 length equals 14 residues. Germline V CDR1 and CDR2: SQVTM, ANQGSEA. The J segment lost 4 bases and the V segment lost 5 bases, leaving 2 bases of the junction unmatched. The CDR3 loop is CSVILAGGYNEQFF. CDR3 nucleotide sequence: TGCAGCGTTATACTAGCGGGAGGGTACAATGAGCAGTTCTTC.

This clonotype turned up a few times. This chain uses TRBV29-1 with TRBJ2-7; 7 nucleotides agree with TRBD1. This CDR3 has 14 amino acids. The germline gives CDR1 SQVTM, CDR2 ANQGSEA. V was clipped by 4 bases and J by 5 bases; unmatched bases: 11. CDR3 loop: CSVARQGTNHEQYF. For the CDR3, the DNA is TGCAGCGTTGCCCGACAGGGTACGAATCACGAGCAGTACTTC.

This clonotype was seen ten or more times. The chain links TRBV20-1 to TRBJ1-4, with D possibly TRBD1 on 5 matching bases. The CDR3 runs 12 residues. V was shortened by 1 base and J by 7 bases, with 7 bases between the two germline ends. Germline values: CDR1 DFQATT, CDR2 SNEGSKA (reference sequence). The CDR3 reads CSARAGREKLFF. In DNA, the CDR3 is TGCAGTGCTAGAGCAGGGCGTGAAAAACTGTTTTTT.

This clonotype occurred many times. This chain connects TRBV29-1 to TRBJ2-7; D might be TRBD1 or TRBD2, each matching 5 bases. V gave up 7 bases and J gave up 3 bases, with 16 bases separating them. The CDR3 contains 13 residues. Per the germline V gene, CDR1 is SQVTM and CDR2 is ANQGSEA. CDR3 in amino acids: CSAGTGNLYEQYF. Written as DNA, the CDR3 is TGCAGCGCTGGGACGGGGAATCTCTACGAGCAGTACTTC.

This clonotype was detected many times. V is TRBV6-2 or TRBV6-3 and J is TRBJ1-1, with D unresolved. The germline CDR1 and CDR2 sequences are MNHEY and SVGEGT. V lost 2 bases and J 1 base, leaving 5 bases between the germline ends. The CDR3 is made up of 13 amino acids. The CDR3 DNA reads TGTGCCAGCAGTTACCCGTGGAACACTGAAGCTTTCTTT. Translating it yields CASSYPWNTEAFF.

In its sample, this clonotype was seen many times. The CDR3 is CASSPEGGNTIYF. The CDR3 DNA follows: TGTGCCAGCAGCCCCGAGGGCGGAAACACCATATATTTT. This chain links TRBV7-6 with TRBJ1-3; no clear D. The length of the CDR3 is 13 residues. Germline CDR1 and CDR2: SGHVS and FNYEAQ. V dropped 5 bases and J dropped 4 bases, with 9 bases sitting between them. Supplemented by reference TRBV7-6 and TRBJ1-3, the full variable domain reads GAGVSQSPRYKVTKRGQDVALRCDPISGHVSLYWYRQALGQGPEFLTYFNYEAQQDKSGLPNDRFSAERPEGSISTLTIQRTEQRDSAMYRCASSPEGGNTIYFGEGSWLTVV.

This clonotype was detected ten times or more. The gene calls are TRBV20-1 and TRBJ2-7; D is unclear. Germline V CDR1 and CDR2: DFQATT, SNEGSKA (reference sequence). V lost 1 base and J 3 bases, leaving 4 bases between the germline ends. The CDR3 is made up of 11 amino acids. The CDR3 sequence is CSARGNYEQYF. For the CDR3, the DNA is TGCAGTGCTAGAGGCAACTACGAGCAGTACTTC.

This clonotype came up many times. The chain combines TRBV7-6 with TRBJ1-5; D is unclear. This CDR3 region has 17 residues. V was shortened by 5 bases and J by 0 bases, with 17 bases between the two germline ends. CDR1 is SGHVS, CDR2 FNYEAQ, per germline. CDR3 bases: TGTGCCAGCAGCCTTAGCCCAGGCAAATATAGCAATCAGCCCCAGCATTTT. Protein: CASSLSPGKYSNQPQHF.

The chain carries TRBV7-8 and TRBJ2-6; D ambiguous. Germline loops: CDR1 SGHVS, CDR2 FQNEAQ. Trimming shortened V by 10 bases and J by 5 bases, and 15 bases separated the two germline ends. This CDR3 spans 14 amino acids. The CDR3 DNA follows: TGTGCCATTCGGGCAGGCTTAAGGGCCAACGTCCTGACTTTC. Translation: CAIRAGLRANVLTF.

Many counts were recorded for this clonotype. This chain connects TRBV9 to TRBJ1-1; D is possibly TRBD1 (6 bases). This CDR3 is 15 amino acids long. Trimming shortened V by 3 bases and J by 2 bases, and 14 bases separated the two germline ends. Germline CDR1 is SGDLS and CDR2 is YYNGEE. CDR3 DNA: TGTGCCAGCAGCGGGCCACAGGGCCGAAACACTGAAGCTTTCTTT. Translation: CASSGPQGRNTEAFF.

For this clonotype: Since a much larger clone is just one base distant, this may be a read error. The chain uses TRBV28 and TRBJ2-3; D unresolved. Germline CDR1 MDHEN, CDR2 SYDVKM. The CDR3 loop spans 14 amino acids. The chain's CDR3 is CDSSLRNVGDTQYF. The CDR3 DNA sequence: TGTGACAGCAGTCTCCGGAACGTCGGGGATACGCAGTATTTT.

This clonotype was counted a few times. The V and J genes are TRBV20-1 and TRBJ1-5; D unclear. CDR1 is DFQATT, CDR2 SNEGSKA, per germline (reference sequence). Trimming removed 5 bases at V and 0 bases at J, with 20 bases between. The CDR3 spans 17 residues. CDR3 sequence reads: CSASSGLGGGSNQPQHF. DNA for the CDR3: TGCAGTGCTTCATCCGGCCTTGGAGGCGGTAGCAATCAGCCCCAGCATTTT.

In its sample, this clonotype was seen a few times. The gene calls are TRBV10-3 and TRBJ2-7, with TRBD2 as a possible D gene (5 bases). The CDR3 spans 13 residues. Trimming pared 0 bases from V and 6 bases from J, leaving 9 bases between. Germline V lookup: CDR1 ENHRY, CDR2 SYGVKD. The CDR3 nucleotides read TGTGCCATCAGTGAGTCGCGAGAGGGCGAGCAGTACTTC. Translating gives CAISESREGEQYF.